This T cell receptor beta chain originates from a study of shared clonotypes between healthy human individuals. Overall study findings and caveats: Researchers found naive subsets generally carried larger estimated richness than memory subsets.

With respect to this clone: Its antigen is unknown.

V shed 11 bases and J 1 base; nucleotides not matched to a gene: 8. Germline CDR1 MNHNS, CDR2 SASEGT. The CDR3 contains 13 residues. The assay was immunoSEQ multiplex PCR, and TCRdb's table has in-frame clones only and misses some. This table has about 1 million clones, under 80% appearing once. This chain connects TRBV6-1 to TRBJ2-7; 7 nucleotides agree with TRBD2. The sequenced sample consisted of memory CD4+ T cells sorted from blood. Subset reported: CD45RA-negative fraction. This sequence was found in a man aged 18 to 29 in good health. CDR3 in amino acids: CALGEGTSYEQYF. CDR3 in DNA: TGTGCCCTCGGGGAGGGGACTTCCTACGAGCAGTACTTC.